One and the same sample provided the 17 T cell receptor beta chains below, sequenced in a study of T cell responses to AZD1222 COVID-19 vaccine. This table comes from immunoSEQ multiplex PCR, and its TCRdb copy is limited to in-frame clones, with some not included. Of 50,000 to 70,000 clones listed, 85% to 90% are singletons. The sample here was peripheral blood, taken on day 0 of MenACWY control vaccination. Every receptor here comes from an adult in good health.

This chain connects TRBV5-6 to TRBJ1-2; D remains unclear. This CDR3 region has 13 residues. Germline-derived CDR1 and CDR2 are SGHDT and YYEEEE. V lost 4 bases, J lost 4 bases, and 11 bases lay in between. This CDR3 reads CASSDGSSYGYTF. The CDR3 bases are TGTGCCAGCAGCGACGGGAGCTCCTATGGCTACACCTTC.

V and J are TRBV5-3 and TRBJ2-5, with 7 nucleotides matching TRBD2. Being an ORF, TRBV5-3 has a function that is uncertain. The CDR3 has 16 residues. J was trimmed by 5 bases and V by 4 bases; bases with no gene match: 14. The CDR3 loop is CARSLDSGTSLETQYF. The CDR3 DNA sequence: TGTGCCAGAAGCCTAGACAGCGGGACGTCGCTGGAGACCCAGTACTTC.

The genes are TRBV27 and TRBJ2-5, with D possibly being TRBD2 (5 bases). The length of the CDR3 is 14 residues. The germline V gene encodes CDR1 MNHEY and CDR2 SMNVEV (reference sequence). V was pared by 5 bases and J by 5 bases, with 15 bases between. CDR3 residues: CASSPRRRGETQYF. In nucleotides, the CDR3 is TGTGCCAGCAGTCCGCGACGGAGAGGGGAGACCCAGTACTTC.

The chain joins TRBV19 to TRBJ2-1, with 7 bases lining up with TRBD2. The length of the CDR3 is 16 residues. Germline CDR1 and CDR2: LNHDA and SQIVND (reference sequence). V lost 5 bases to trimming and J lost 8 bases; unmatched junction nucleotides: 15. The CDR3 protein is CASSDSGAGFFHEQFF. The CDR3 DNA reads TGTGCCAGTAGTGACTCCGGAGCGGGGTTTTTCCATGAGCAGTTCTTC.

This chain uses TRBV28 with TRBJ2-1; 10 bases are shared with TRBD2. Germline CDR1 is MDHEN and CDR2 is SYDVKM. The length of the CDR3 is 16 residues. V gave up 8 bases and J gave up 1 base; unmatched junction bases: 8. The CDR3 here is CASRQREGRSYNEQFF. The CDR3 bases are TGTGCCAGCCGCCAGCGGGAGGGCCGGTCCTACAATGAGCAGTTCTTC.

The chain joins TRBV29-1 to TRBJ2-7; TRBD1 matches 7 bases. Germline V gives CDR1 SQVTM, CDR2 ANQGSEA. The CDR3 runs to 13 residues. The junction had 7 bases not matched to a gene; V was cut back by 3 bases and J by 5 bases. CDR3 amino acids: CSVDARGPNEQYF. The CDR3 DNA reads TGCAGCGTTGATGCTAGGGGGCCCAACGAGCAGTACTTC.

This rearrangement joins TRBV7-9 to TRBJ2-1; no firm D call. This CDR3 spans 12 amino acids. Germline CDR1 and CDR2: SEHNR and FQNEAQ (reference sequence). Trimming left V 5 bases short and J 6 bases short, with 8 bases between. The CDR3 reads CASSMGSNEQFF. The CDR3 DNA is TGTGCCAGCAGCATGGGGTCCAATGAGCAGTTCTTC.

V usage is TRBV13 and J usage is TRBJ2-7; 11 nucleotides line up with TRBD2. Looked up from germline, CDR1 is PRHDT and CDR2 is FYEKMQ (reference sequence). This CDR3 region has 15 residues. The V and J ends lost 3 bases and 0 bases, in that order; junction bases with no gene match: 1. CDR3 sequence reads: CASSFGTSGSYEQYF. CDR3 DNA: TGTGCCAGCAGCTTCGGGACTAGCGGCTCCTACGAGCAGTACTTC.

This chain joins TRBV18 and TRBJ1-1; D is unresolved. The CDR3 is 15 amino acids. Germline assignment: CDR1 KGHSH and CDR2 LQKENI. V lost 5 bases and J 0 bases, leaving 13 bases between the germline ends. CDR3 in amino acids: CASSTRNGMNTEAFF. CDR3 in DNA: TGTGCCAGCTCAACGAGGAACGGGATGAACACTGAAGCTTTCTTT. The variable domain in full, with the rest retrieved from reference TRBV18 and TRBJ1-1, is NAGVMQNPRHLVRRRGQEARLRCSPMKGHSHVYWYRQLPEEGLKFMVYLQKENIIDESGMPKERFSAEFPKEGPSILRIQQVVRGDSAAYFCASSTRNGMNTEAFFGQGTRLTVV.

The chain has TRBV3-1 (or the pseudogene TRBV3-2) and TRBJ1-1; 7 bases match TRBD1. The junction had 6 bases not matched to a gene; V was cut back by 5 bases and J by 0 bases. Germline loops: CDR1 LGHDT, CDR2 YNNKEL (reference sequence). The CDR3 totals 15 residues. In nucleotides, the CDR3 is TGTGCCAGCAGCTACGCCGGGACAGTGAACACTGAAGCTTTCTTT. Encoded protein: CASSYAGTVNTEAFF.

This sequence joins TRBV3-1 (or the pseudogene TRBV3-2) and TRBJ1-2; TRBD1 agrees at 9 bases. V lost 1 base and J lost 5; bases outside the gene matches: 5. The CDR3 is made up of 15 amino acids. Germline assignment: CDR1 LGHDT and CDR2 YNNKEL (reference sequence). This CDR3 reads CASSQGPGTGYGYTF. In nucleotides, the CDR3 is TGTGCCAGCAGCCAAGGACCCGGGACAGGGTATGGCTACACCTTC.

This chain links TRBV6-6 with TRBJ1-1, with D possibly matching TRBD1 (6 bases). Germline V lookup: CDR1 MNHNY, CDR2 SVGAGI (reference sequence). The CDR3 is 13 residues long. V gave up 4 bases and J gave up 3 bases, with 9 bases separating them. The CDR3 loop reads CASSSPGDTEAFF. CDR3 DNA sequence: TGTGCCAGCAGTTCCCCAGGGGACACTGAAGCTTTCTTT.

The J gene is TRBJ2-5, the V gene TRBV7-9, with 9 bases matching TRBD1. Trimming took 2 bases from V and 3 from J; bases not matched to a gene: 13. The CDR3 totals 18 residues. Germline loops: CDR1 SEHNR, CDR2 FQNEAQ (reference sequence). The DNA of the CDR3 is TGTGCCAGCAGCTTATTCGTTGGACAGGGGATAACGAAAGAGACCCAGTACTTC. Residues: CASSLFVGQGITKETQYF.

The CDR3 sequence: CSVDGVNDQETQYF. In DNA form, the CDR3 reads TGCAGCGTTGACGGGGTAAACGATCAAGAGACCCAGTACTTC. The chain recombines TRBV29-1 with TRBJ2-5; perhaps TRBD2 as D (5 bases). The length of the CDR3 is 14 residues. V was clipped by 3 bases and J by 2 bases, with 13 bases between them. The germline V gene encodes CDR1 SQVTM and CDR2 ANQGSEA.

The chain employs TRBV11-3 and TRBJ2-7; possibly TRBD1 or TRBD2 for D (6 bases each). Germline CDR1 and CDR2: SGHNT and YENEEA. Deletions cut 3 bases from V and 3 bases from J, with 15 bases between. The CDR3 loop spans 15 amino acids. The CDR3 sequence: CASSLAGGDRYEQYF. CDR3 coding DNA: TGTGCCAGCAGCTTGGCCGGGGGCGATCGCTACGAGCAGTACTTC.

V gene TRBV6-6 combines with J gene TRBJ1-6; D is undetermined. The CDR3 consists of 14 residues. The germline V gene encodes CDR1 MNHNY and CDR2 SVGAGI (reference sequence). V was clipped by 2 bases and J by 7 bases, with 9 bases between them. The chain's CDR3 is CASSYPGANSPLHF. CDR3 sequence (DNA): TGTGCCAGCAGTTACCCCGGCGCAAATTCACCCCTCCACTTT.

The chain has TRBV4-2 and TRBJ2-7, with 7 positions matching TRBD1. V was clipped by 3 bases and J by 4 bases; unmatched bases: 12. The CDR3 runs 16 residues. CDR1 and CDR2 (germline): LGHNA, YNFKEQ. CDR3: CASSQGSPGTAYEQYF. CDR3 in DNA: TGTGCCAGCAGCCAGGGGTCACCCGGGACAGCATACGAGCAGTACTTC.